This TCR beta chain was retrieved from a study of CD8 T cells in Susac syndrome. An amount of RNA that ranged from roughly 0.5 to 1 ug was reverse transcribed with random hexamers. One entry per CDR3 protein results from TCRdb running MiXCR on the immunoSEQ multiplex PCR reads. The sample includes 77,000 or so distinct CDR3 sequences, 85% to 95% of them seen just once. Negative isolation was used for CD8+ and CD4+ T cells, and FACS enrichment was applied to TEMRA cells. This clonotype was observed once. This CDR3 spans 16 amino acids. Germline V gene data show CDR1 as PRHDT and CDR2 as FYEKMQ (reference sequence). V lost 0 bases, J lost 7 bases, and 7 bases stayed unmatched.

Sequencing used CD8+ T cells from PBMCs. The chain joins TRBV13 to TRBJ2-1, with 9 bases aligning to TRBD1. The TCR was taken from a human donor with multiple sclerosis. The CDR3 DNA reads TGTGCCAGCAGCTTAGGCTCCGGGACAGGGTGGAATGAGCAGTTCTTC. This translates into CASSLGSGTGWNEQFF.